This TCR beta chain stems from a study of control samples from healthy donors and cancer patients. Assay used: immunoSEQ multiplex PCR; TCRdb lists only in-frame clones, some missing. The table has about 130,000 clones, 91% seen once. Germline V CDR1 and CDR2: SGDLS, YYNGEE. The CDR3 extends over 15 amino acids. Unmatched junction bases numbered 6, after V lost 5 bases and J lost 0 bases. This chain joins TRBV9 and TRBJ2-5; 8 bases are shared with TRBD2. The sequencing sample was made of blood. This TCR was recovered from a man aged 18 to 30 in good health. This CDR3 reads CASSLSGAHQETQYF. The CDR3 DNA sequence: TGTGCCAGCAGTCTTAGCGGGGCGCACCAAGAGACCCAGTACTTC.